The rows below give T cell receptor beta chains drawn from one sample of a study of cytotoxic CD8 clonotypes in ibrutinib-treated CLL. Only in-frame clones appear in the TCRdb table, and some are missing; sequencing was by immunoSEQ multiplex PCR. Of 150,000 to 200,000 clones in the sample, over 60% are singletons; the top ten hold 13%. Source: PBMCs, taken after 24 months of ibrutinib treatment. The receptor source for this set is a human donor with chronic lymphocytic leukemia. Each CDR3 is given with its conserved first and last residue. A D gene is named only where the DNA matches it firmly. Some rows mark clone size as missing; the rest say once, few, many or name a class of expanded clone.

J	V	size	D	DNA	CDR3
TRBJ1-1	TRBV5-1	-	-	TGCGCCAGCAGCCCAACTCAGGTGAACACTGAAGCTTTCTTT	CASSPTQVNTEAFF
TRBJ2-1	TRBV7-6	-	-	TGTGCCAGCAGCGTGTCGGTGGGCTCCTACAATGAGCAGTTCTTC	CASSVSVGSYNEQFF
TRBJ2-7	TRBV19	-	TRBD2	TGTGCCAGTAGTATGGCTAGCGGGAGGCCCTTCTACGAGCAGTACTTC	CASSMASGRPFYEQYF
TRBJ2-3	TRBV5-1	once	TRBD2	TGCGCCAGTCGGGAGGGAGCGGGCAGCACAGATACGCAGTATTTT	CASREGAGSTDTQYF
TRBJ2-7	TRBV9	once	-	TGTGCCAGCAGCGTACAGGGGCGTCCAAACCTCCACGAGCAGTACTTC	CASSVQGRPNLHEQYF
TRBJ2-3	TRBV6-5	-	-	TGTGCCAGCAGTTATCGCTGGGATACGCAGTATTTT	CASSYRWDTQYF
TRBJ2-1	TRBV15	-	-	TGTGCCACCAGCAGAGATCCACCGGGCTCTCGGGACAATGAGCAGTTCTTC	CATSRDPPGSRDNEQFF
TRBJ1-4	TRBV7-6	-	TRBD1	TGTGCCAGCAGCACAGGGGTGCGCTTGGAAGAAAAACTGTTTTTT	CASSTGVRLEEKLFF
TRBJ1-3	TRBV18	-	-	TGTGCCAGCTCACCAGATCAAGGGCGTGGAAACACCATATATTTT	CASSPDQGRGNTIYF
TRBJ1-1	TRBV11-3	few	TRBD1	TGTGCCAGCAGCCGGGGGACAGCCGAAGCTTTCTTT	CASSRGTAEAFF
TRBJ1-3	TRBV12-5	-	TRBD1	TGTGCTAGTGGTTTGATCTCCGGGACAGGGAAGAACACCATATATTTT	CASGLISGTGKNTIYF
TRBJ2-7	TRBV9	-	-	TGTGCCAGCAGCGTCCGGGACAATGGCATCTACGAGCAGTACTTC	CASSVRDNGIYEQYF
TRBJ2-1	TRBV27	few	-	TGTGCCACCATCGGTGCGGGCAATGAGCAGTTCTTC	CATIGAGNEQFF
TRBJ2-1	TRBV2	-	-	TGTGCCAGCAGTCCGGACAACCCGGCGGAGAATGAGCAGTTCTTC	CASSPDNPAENEQFF
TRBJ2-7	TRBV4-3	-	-	TGCGCCAGCAGCCTTGGACAATACTACGAGCAGTACTTC	CASSLGQYYEQYF
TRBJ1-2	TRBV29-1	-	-	TGCAGCGTTACGGCAGGAGGCTATGGCTACACCTTC	CSVTAGGYGYTF
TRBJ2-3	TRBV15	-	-	TGTGCCACCTCGGAGGGGGCCGGAGATACGCAGTATTTT	CATSEGAGDTQYF
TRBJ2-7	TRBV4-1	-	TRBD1	TGCGCCAGCAGCCAAGAGAAGGGGACAGGGGGCCACGAGCAGTACTTC	CASSQEKGTGGHEQYF
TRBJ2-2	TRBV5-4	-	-	TGTGCCAGCAGCTTGGCCAACAGGATTAACACCGGGGAGCTGTTTTTT	CASSLANRINTGELFF
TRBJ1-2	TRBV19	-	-	TGTGCCAGTAGTGACGGGCAGTTCGTCTATGGCTACACCTTC	CASSDGQFVYGYTF
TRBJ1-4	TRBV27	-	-	TGTGCCAGCAGTCTCCAGGGTAGCAATGAAAAACTGTTTTTT	CASSLQGSNEKLFF
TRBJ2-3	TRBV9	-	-	TGTGCCAGCAGCCTGAACCAGGGAATTAGCACAGATACGCAGTATTTT	CASSLNQGISTDTQYF
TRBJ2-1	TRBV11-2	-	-	TGTGCCAGCAGAAGAACAGGTTACAATGAGCAGTTCTTC	CASRRTGYNEQFF